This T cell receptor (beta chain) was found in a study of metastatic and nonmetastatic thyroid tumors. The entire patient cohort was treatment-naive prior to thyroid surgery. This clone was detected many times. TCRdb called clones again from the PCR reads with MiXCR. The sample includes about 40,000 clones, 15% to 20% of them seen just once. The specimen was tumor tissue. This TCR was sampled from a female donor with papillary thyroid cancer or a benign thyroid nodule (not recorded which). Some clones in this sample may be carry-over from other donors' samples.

In DNA form, the CDR3 reads TGTGCCAGCAGTTCCAGCCTCTCTGCAACTAATGAAAAACTGTTTTTT. Residues: CASSSSLSATNEKLFF. The V and J genes are TRBV6-1 and TRBJ1-4, with D hard to call. Germline lookup yields CDR1 MNHNS and CDR2 SASEGT. The CDR3 is made up of 16 amino acids. Trimming shortened V by 5 bases and J by 0 bases, and 13 bases separated the two germline ends.